What follows is one T cell receptor (beta chain) and its context. Antigen unknown. TCRdb reprocessed the 5' RACE reads and stores each CDR3 protein as one record, lacking DNA. The repertoire table contains 130,000 to 150,000 distinct CDR3 sequences. The sample originates from a study of T cells expressing NK-cell markers. About the study: Out of eight donors sequenced, seven tested HCMV-seropositive and the remaining one seronegative.

The germline V gene has CDR1 SGHAT and CDR2 FQNNGV. CDR3 length: 18 amino acids. The study, taken as a whole, reports: A few donors' CD3+CD56-NKG2C+ cells were dominated by the same clonotypes.

Sequencing used blood T cells: a sorted CD56 or NKG2C T cell subset, CD4+ or CD8+ T cells, or bulk PBMC T cells (not recorded which). The sequence was collected from a man between 18 and 35 years old in good health. This chain connects TRBV11-2 to TRBJ2-2; there is no DNA to check the TCRdb D call of TRBD2. This CDR3 reads CASSNRLAGGKNTGELFF.